A single sample is the source of the 15 T cell receptor beta chains below, sequenced in a study of blood T cells in healthy people across ages. A sample-barcoded 5' primer and a J-beta primer mix were used in a second PCR of roughly 6 to 12 cycles. TCRdb ran MiXCR on the 5' RACE reads and lists one entry per CDR3 protein. The sample has roughly 700,000 distinct CDR3 sequences, roughly 25% seen once. These data also formed part of another study, on T cells of mothers and their children.

The specimen was blood. These receptors were collected from a boy aged 5-17 years in good health.

This clonotype appeared a few times. At one end, the junction sequence differs from germline, possibly due to a read error. The chain links TRBV5-1 to TRBJ2-5, with D possibly being TRBD2 (5 bases). The CDR3 spans 11 residues. The germline CDR1 and CDR2 sequences are SGHRS and YFSETQ. This CDR3 is CASKALNERFF. The CDR3 region has the DNA TGCGCCAGCAAGGCTCTCAATGAGCGGTTCTTC.

This clonotype was detected a few times. This chain joins TRBV29-1 and TRBJ1-1; possibly TRBD1 for D (5 bases). The CDR3 is 12 residues long. Germline V gives CDR1 SQVTM, CDR2 ANQGSEA. V lost 5 bases and J 1 base, leaving 8 bases between the germline ends. The CDR3 here is CSVYRTNTEAFF. CDR3 nucleotides: TGCAGCGTTTACAGGACGAACACTGAAGCTTTCTTT.

This rearrangement joins TRBV7-3 to TRBJ2-5, with a tentative D call TRBD2 (5 bases). Matching the DNA end better, TRBJ2-7 makes the J call doubtful. This CDR3 is built from 15 residues. From germline, CDR1 is SGHTA and CDR2 FQGTGA. The CDR3 DNA follows: TGTGCCAGCAGCTTATACCCGGGAAGCTCCTACGAGCAGTACTTC. Amino acids: CASSLYPGSSYEQYF.

This clonotype was counted only a few times. V usage is TRBV20-1 and J usage is TRBJ1-5; D is perhaps TRBD1 (5 bases). The CDR3 is 14 amino acids. The germline gives CDR1 DFQATT, CDR2 SNEGSKA (reference sequence). Trimming took off 0 bases at V and 7 bases at J, with 13 bases between the two ends. CDR3 in amino acids: CSARDRRGGQPQHF. CDR3 bases: TGCAGTGCTAGAGATCGTCGGGGCGGACAGCCCCAGCATTTT.

V gene TRBV12-3 or TRBV12-4 combines with J gene TRBJ2-5; D perhaps matches TRBD2 (5 bases). The CDR3 consists of 15 residues. V gave up 1 base and J gave up 2 bases, with 11 bases separating them. This chain's CDR3 is CASSLGSRRQETQYF. The CDR3 bases are TGTGCCAGCAGTTTAGGTTCAAGGAGGCAAGAGACCCAGTACTTC.

This clonotype was observed at least ten times. The V and J genes are TRBV7-9 and TRBJ2-5; D not certain. Between the trimmed V and J ends, which lost 3 bases and 5 bases, there was a span of 13 bases. CDR3 length: 14 residues. Germline V gives CDR1 SEHNR, CDR2 FQNEAQ (reference sequence). The CDR3 nucleotides are TGTGCCAGCAGCTTCACCGGAGAATGGGAGACCCAGTACTTC. This translates into CASSFTGEWETQYF.

A remark on this clonotype: A read error may produce the germline difference seen at one junction end. The CDR3, as DNA: TGTGCCAGCAGCGGACAGGGATTAAAATTGTTTTTT. Its translation is CASSGQGLKLFF. V gene TRBV11-2 combines with J gene TRBJ1-4, with 8 bases lining up with TRBD1. Germline lookup yields CDR1 SGHAT and CDR2 FQNNGV. The length of the CDR3 is 12 residues.

The CDR3 nucleotides read TGTGCCAGCACCGATACGGGGAATACGCAGTATTTT. Translation gives CASTDTGNTQYF. The rearrangement uses TRBV4-2 and TRBJ2-3, with D maybe TRBD2 (5 bases). V was pared by 7 bases and J by 7 bases, with 12 bases between. CDR3 size: 12 residues. Germline V lookup: CDR1 LGHNA, CDR2 YNFKEQ.

This clonotype was seen a handful of times. The J gene is TRBJ2-4, the V gene TRBV12-3 or TRBV12-4, with D perhaps being TRBD1 or TRBD2 (6 bases each). Between the trimmed V and J ends, which lost 5 bases and 1 base, there was a span of 12 bases. CDR3 size: 15 residues. CDR3 bases: TGTGCCAGCAGTCTGAGGGGGGCGGCCAAAAACATTCAGTACTTC. Its protein product is CASSLRGAAKNIQYF.

There are a few counts of this clonotype. The rearrangement uses TRBV12-3 or TRBV12-4 and TRBJ2-4; a weak D match, TRBD2 (6 bases). Trimming shortened V by 3 bases and J by 8 bases, and 14 bases separated the two germline ends. The CDR3 extends over 14 amino acids. CDR3 loop: CASSLAEGEDIQYF. Written as DNA, the CDR3 is TGTGCCAGCAGTTTGGCGGAGGGCGAGGACATTCAGTACTTC.

V is TRBV29-1 and J is TRBJ2-5; D remains ambiguous. Germline V lookup: CDR1 SQVTM, CDR2 ANQGSEA. The V end lost 8 bases, the J end lost 2 bases, and 21 bases lay between the germline ends. This CDR3 is built from 15 residues. Here the CDR3 reads CSYLYVWFGQETQYF. The CDR3 DNA reads TGCAGCTACCTTTACGTTTGGTTTGGTCAAGAGACCCAGTACTTC.

The chain couples TRBV7-2 to TRBJ2-3; D not certain. CDR3 length: 15 residues. Trimming cost V 1 base and J 8 bases, with 16 bases left between them. The V gene's germline CDR1 is SGHTA and CDR2 FQGNSA. CDR3 residues: CASSLDGSRTGTQYF. The CDR3 DNA reads TGTGCCAGCAGCTTAGATGGTAGTAGGACGGGTACGCAGTATTTT.

The CDR3 loop reads CASGASGGMLYEQYF. CDR3 DNA: TGTGCTAGTGGTGCTAGCGGGGGGATGCTTTACGAGCAGTACTTC. The chain uses TRBV12-5 and TRBJ2-7; TRBD2 aligns across 11 bases. Germline V lookup: CDR1 LGHNT, CDR2 FRNRAP. CDR3 size: 15 residues. V dropped 5 bases and J dropped 4; count of bases not matched to a gene: 7.

V and J are TRBV4-3 and TRBJ2-5; D is possibly TRBD2 (6 bases). Germline CDR1 and CDR2: LGHNA and YSLEER. Trimming cost V 3 bases and J 4 bases, with 12 bases left between them. This CDR3 spans 14 amino acids. The CDR3 is CASSQPGLRETQYF. Here the CDR3 DNA reads TGCGCCAGCAGCCAGCCGGGACTGAGAGAGACCCAGTACTTC.

J is TRBJ1-6 and V is TRBV4-1; no firm D call. Germline CDR1 MGHRA, CDR2 YSYEKL. The CDR3 runs to 15 residues. V was cut by 1 base and J by 7 bases, with 11 bases left in between. The CDR3 here is CASSQASQQNSPLHF. CDR3 in DNA: TGCGCCAGCAGCCAAGCAAGTCAGCAAAATTCACCCCTCCACTTT.